The sequence of this T cell receptor beta chain was determined in a study of neoadjuvant anti-PD-1 for oral cavity cancer. Study overall: Nivolumab at 3 mg/kg was mostly given biweekly, three to four doses, pre-surgery.

The method was immunoSEQ multiplex PCR; TCRdb's version includes in-frame clones alone and lacks a portion of them. The sample lists about 10,000 clones, roughly 67% occurring once. Study results and caveats: Pretreatment Treg/Th17 ratio correlated inversely with post-treatment tumor clonality.

This CDR3 is built from 16 residues. In germline, CDR1 is MGHRA, CDR2 YSYEKL. The ends were cut back, 5 bases at V and 4 bases at J, with 18 bases in the middle. Worth noting for this clone: Its antigen is as yet unknown.

The time point is: after neoadjuvant nivolumab, at surgical resection. The patients had HPV-negative, locally advanced oral cavity squamous cell carcinoma. The specimen was tumor tissue, collected after nivolumab (anti-PD-1) treatment. J is TRBJ2-1 and V is TRBV4-1; D unresolved. The receptor comes from a person aged 35-79 years with oral cavity squamous cell carcinoma. CDR3 protein: CASSSPQPELYNEQFF. The CDR3 nucleotides read TGCGCCAGCAGCTCCCCACAGCCGGAGCTTTACAATGAGCAGTTCTTC.